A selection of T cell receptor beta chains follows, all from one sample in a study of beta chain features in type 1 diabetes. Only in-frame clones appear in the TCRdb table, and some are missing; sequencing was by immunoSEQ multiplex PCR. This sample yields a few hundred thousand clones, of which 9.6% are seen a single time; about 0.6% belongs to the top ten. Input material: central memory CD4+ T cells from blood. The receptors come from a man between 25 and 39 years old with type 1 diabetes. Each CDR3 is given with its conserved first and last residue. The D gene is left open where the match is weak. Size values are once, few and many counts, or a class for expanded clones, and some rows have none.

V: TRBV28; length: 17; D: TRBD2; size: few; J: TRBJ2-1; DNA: TGTGCCAGCAGCCCCCGGACTAGCGGGAGGAGGCTTGGTGAGCAGTTCTTC; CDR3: CASSPRTSGRRLGEQFF
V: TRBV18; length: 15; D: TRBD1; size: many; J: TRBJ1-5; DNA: TGTGCCAGCTCACCGGGACAGGGTAGCAATCAGCCCCAGCATTTT; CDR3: CASSPGQGSNQPQHF
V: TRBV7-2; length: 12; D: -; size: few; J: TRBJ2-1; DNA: TGTGCCAGCAGCTTTAGGGCCAATGAGCAGTTCTTC; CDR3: CASSFRANEQFF
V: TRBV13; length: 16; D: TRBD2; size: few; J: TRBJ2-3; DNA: TGTGCCAGCAGCCCTCGACTAGCGGGAGAATCAGATACGCAGTATTTT; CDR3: CASSPRLAGESDTQYF
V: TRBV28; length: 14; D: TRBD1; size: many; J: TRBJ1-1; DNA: TGTGCCAGCCTCGACTCCAGGGGGCGCACTGAAGCTTTCTTT; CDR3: CASLDSRGRTEAFF
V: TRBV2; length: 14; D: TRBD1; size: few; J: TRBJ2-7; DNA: TGTGCCAGCAGAACCGGGACAGGGGTGTACGAGCAGTACTTC; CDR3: CASRTGTGVYEQYF
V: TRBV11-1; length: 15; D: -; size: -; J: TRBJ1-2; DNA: TGTGCCAGCAGCTCGGCGTCCCAGGGCCACTATGGCTACACCTTC; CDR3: CASSSASQGHYGYTF
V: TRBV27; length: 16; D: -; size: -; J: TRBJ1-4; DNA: TGTGCCAGCAGTCGGGGGTGGGGATCAAGAAGAGAAAAACTGTTTTTT; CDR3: CASSRGWGSRREKLFF
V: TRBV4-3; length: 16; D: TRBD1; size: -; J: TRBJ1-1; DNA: TGCGCCAGCAGCCAAGCCGGGACAGGGACGAACACTGAAGCTTTCTTT; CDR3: CASSQAGTGTNTEAFF
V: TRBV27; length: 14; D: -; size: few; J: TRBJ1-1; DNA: TGTGCCAGCAGTCCGGGGGGTTCGGGAACTGAAGCTTTCTTT; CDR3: CASSPGGSGTEAFF
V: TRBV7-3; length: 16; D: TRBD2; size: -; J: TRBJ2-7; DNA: TGTGCCAGCAGCCCATATCACGGACTAGTGTCCTACGAGCAGTACTTC; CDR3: CASSPYHGLVSYEQYF
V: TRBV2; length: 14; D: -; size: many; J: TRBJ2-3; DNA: TGTGCCAGCAGGGGGGACGGTGACACAGATACGCAGTATTTT; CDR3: CASRGDGDTDTQYF
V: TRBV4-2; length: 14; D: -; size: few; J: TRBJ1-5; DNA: TGTGCCAGCAGCCAAGTAGCTAGCAATCAGCCCCAGCATTTT; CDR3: CASSQVASNQPQHF
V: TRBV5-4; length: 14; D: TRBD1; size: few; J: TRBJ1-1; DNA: TGTGCCAGCAGCCCGGGACAGGGAAACACTGAAGCTTTCTTT; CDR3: CASSPGQGNTEAFF
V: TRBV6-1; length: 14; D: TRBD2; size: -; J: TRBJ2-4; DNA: TGTGCCAGCAGTGAAAGCGGGACCGAAAACATTCAGTACTTC; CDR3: CASSESGTENIQYF
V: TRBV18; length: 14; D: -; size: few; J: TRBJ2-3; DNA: TGTGCCAGCTCACCCACGTCCGGCACAGATACGCAGTATTTT; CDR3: CASSPTSGTDTQYF
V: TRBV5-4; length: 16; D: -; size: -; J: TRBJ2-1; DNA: TGTGCCAGCAGTTTTGGACAGCGGAGCTCCTACAATGAGCAGTTCTTC; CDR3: CASSFGQRSSYNEQFF